This T cell receptor beta chain derives from a study of cytomegalovirus exposure and HLA in healthy donors. Study-level information: HLA-typed donors were the source of approximately 80 million unique TCRs, which an early data release held. Genetic ancestry analysis placed under 90% of the 398 donors that were genotyped in the Caucasian-associated cluster.

As regards this clone: Its antigen is unknown.

Study results and limitations: A later analysis reportedly found that, within productive TCRs, an Asian-associated ancestry cluster had fewer N-insertions than the mean observed across the roughly 630 donors. On later analysis, the bulk of CMV-associated TCR beta chains appeared to be HLA-restricted.

The PCR contained 60 Vbeta and 13 Jbeta primers. The table came from immunoSEQ multiplex PCR; TCRdb's copy has only in-frame clones and leaves some out. This sample has 150,000 or so clones, with 82% found just once. Per the germline V gene, CDR1 is MNHNS and CDR2 is SASEGT. The CDR3 is 12 amino acids. Between the trimmed V and J ends, which lost 5 bases and 7 bases, there was a span of 11 bases. This rearrangement joins TRBV6-1 to TRBJ1-2; a weak D match, TRBD1 (5 bases). Material: PBMCs. The receptor was isolated from a male donor in good health and CMV-seropositive. The CDR3 is CASSFWGVGYTF. CDR3 nucleotide sequence: TGTGCCAGCAGTTTTTGGGGGGTTGGCTACACCTTC.